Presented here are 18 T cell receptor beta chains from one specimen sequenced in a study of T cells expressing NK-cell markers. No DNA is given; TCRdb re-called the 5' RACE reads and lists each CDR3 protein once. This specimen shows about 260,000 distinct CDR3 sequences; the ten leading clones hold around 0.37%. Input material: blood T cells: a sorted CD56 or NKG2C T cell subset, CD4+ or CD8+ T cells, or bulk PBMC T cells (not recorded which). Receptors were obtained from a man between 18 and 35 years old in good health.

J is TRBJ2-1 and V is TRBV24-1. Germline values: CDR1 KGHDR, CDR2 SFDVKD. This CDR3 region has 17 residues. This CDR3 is CATSDLRSGSSYNEQFF.

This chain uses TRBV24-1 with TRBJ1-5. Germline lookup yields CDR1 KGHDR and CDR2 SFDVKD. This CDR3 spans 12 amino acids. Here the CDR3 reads CATSDSYQPQHF.

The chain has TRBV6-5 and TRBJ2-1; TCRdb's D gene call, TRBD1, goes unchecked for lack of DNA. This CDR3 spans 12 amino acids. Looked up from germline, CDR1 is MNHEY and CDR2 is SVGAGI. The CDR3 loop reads CASQGVGNEQFF.

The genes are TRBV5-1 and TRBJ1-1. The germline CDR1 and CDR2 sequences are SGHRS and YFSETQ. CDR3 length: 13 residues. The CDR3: CASSFVWSGEAFF.

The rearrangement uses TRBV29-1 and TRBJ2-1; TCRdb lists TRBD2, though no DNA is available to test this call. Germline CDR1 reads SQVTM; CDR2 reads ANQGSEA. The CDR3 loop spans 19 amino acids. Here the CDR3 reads CSVDGGGLSGSYPYNEQFF.

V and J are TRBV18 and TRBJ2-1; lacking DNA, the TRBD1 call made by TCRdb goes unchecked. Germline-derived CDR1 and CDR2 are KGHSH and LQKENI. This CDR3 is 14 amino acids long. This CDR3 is CASSTGTIPYEQFF. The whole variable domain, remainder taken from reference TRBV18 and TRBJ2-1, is NAGVMQNPRHLVRRRGQEARLRCSPMKGHSHVYWYRQLPEEGLKFMVYLQKENIIDESGMPKERFSAEFPKEGPSILRIQQVVRGDSAAYFCASSTGTIPYEQFFGPGTRLTVL.

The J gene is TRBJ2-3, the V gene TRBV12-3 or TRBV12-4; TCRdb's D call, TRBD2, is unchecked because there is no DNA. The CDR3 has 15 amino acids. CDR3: CASSPGTTYPDTQYF.

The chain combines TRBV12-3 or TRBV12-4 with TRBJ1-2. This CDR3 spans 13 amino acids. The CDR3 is CASSLGGNAGYTF.

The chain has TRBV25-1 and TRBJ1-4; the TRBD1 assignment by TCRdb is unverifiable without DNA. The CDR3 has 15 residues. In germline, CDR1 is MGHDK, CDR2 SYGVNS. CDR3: CASSAGTALREKLFF.

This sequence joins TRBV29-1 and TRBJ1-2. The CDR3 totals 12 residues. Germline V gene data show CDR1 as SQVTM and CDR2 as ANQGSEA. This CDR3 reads CSVSLANYGYTF.

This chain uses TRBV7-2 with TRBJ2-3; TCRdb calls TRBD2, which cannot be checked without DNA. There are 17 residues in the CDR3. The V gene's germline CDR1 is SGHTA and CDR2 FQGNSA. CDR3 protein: CASSLVGGRVRGDTQYF.

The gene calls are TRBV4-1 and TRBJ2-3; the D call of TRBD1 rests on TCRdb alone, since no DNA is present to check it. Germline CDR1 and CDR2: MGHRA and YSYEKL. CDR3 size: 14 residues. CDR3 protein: CASSQPTDRSTQYF.

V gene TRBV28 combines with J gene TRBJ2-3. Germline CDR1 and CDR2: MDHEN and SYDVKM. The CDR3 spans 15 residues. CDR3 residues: CASTSVWVGTDTQYF.

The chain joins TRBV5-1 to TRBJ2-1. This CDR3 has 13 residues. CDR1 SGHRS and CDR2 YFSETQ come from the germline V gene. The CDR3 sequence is CASSLVSFGEQFF.

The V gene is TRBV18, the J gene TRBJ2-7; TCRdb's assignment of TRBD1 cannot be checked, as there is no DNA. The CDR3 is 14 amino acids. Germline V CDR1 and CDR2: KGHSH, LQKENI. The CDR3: CASSAGTGSIEQYF. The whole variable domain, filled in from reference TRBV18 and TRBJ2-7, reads NAGVMQNPRHLVRRRGQEARLRCSPMKGHSHVYWYRQLPEEGLKFMVYLQKENIIDESGMPKERFSAEFPKEGPSILRIQQVVRGDSAAYFCASSAGTGSIEQYFGPGTRLTVT.

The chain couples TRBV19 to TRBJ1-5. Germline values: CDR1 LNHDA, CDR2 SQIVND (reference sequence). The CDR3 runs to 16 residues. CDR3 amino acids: CASSIEGTLASQPQHF.

The CDR3 loop is CSAPRFEETQYF. The chain uses TRBV20-1 and TRBJ2-5. The germline CDR1 and CDR2 sequences are DFQATT and SNEGSKA (reference sequence). This CDR3 has 12 residues.

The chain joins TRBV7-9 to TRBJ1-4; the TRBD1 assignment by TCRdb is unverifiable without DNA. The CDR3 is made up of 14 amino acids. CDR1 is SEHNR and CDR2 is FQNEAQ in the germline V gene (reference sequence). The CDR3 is CASSLRTGNEKLFF.